The present T cell receptor beta chain was sequenced within a study of CXCR3-negative and CXCR3-positive naive CD8 T cells. The study, taken as a whole, reports: Memory CD8+ cells had much lower diversity, and both naive subsets had comparably high diversity. After cryopreservation, CXCR3 expression dropped partially; most assays used fresh PBMCs.

On this clonotype: Its specificity is unknown.

The CDR3 runs 14 residues. CDR1 and CDR2 from the germline V gene are DFQATT and SNEGSKA (reference sequence). The authors made the TRB cDNA libraries by 5' RACE using UMI labels. Reanalyzing the 5' RACE reads, TCRdb keeps one entry per CDR3 protein, without DNA. The specimen's table records over 35,000 distinct CDR3 sequences. Identification of naive CD8+ T cells rested on CD45RO-CCR7+CD27+CD95- status. The receptor's source is a human donor in good health. Some clones in this sample may be carry-over from other donors' samples. The chain carries TRBV20-1 and TRBJ2-2; the TRBD2 assignment by TCRdb is unverifiable without DNA. Sequencing was carried out using naive CXCR3- CD8+ T cells from blood. Subset noted: CD45RO-CCR7+CD27+CD95- naive CD8+ T cells lacking CXCR3 (TNR3-). The CDR3 loop reads CSARVGGNTGELFF.